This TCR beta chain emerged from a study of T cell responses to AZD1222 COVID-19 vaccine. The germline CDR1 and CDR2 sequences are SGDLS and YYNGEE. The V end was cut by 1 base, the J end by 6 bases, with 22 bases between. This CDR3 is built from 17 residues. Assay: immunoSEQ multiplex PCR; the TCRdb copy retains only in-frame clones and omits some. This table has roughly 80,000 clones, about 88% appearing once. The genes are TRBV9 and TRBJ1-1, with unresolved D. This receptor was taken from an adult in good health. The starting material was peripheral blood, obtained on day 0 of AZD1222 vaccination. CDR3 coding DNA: TGTGCCAGCAGCGTACCTAGTTCGGCTCCGGACGTCCCTGAAGCTTTCTTT. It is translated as CASSVPSSAPDVPEAFF.